This record looks at one T cell receptor (beta chain) sequence and its context. As to time point: 2015-2016 season, pre-vaccination. The CDR3 length is 13 residues. Germline V gene data show CDR1 as MNHNY and CDR2 as SVGAGI (reference sequence). The V and J ends lost 8 bases and 5 bases respectively, with 15 bases between them. The data are from a study of follicular helper T cells after annual influenza vaccination. Sequenced by immunoSEQ multiplex PCR; TCRdb stores in-frame clones only, minus some. Counted here are 9,500 to 15,000 clones, 70% to 80% occurring once; the ten biggest clones make up about 3.8%.

The specimen comprised CXCR5+ CD38- circulating T follicular helper cells from blood, sampled on the day of influenza vaccination. Subset: circulating Tfh, non-naive CD4+CXCR5+PD-1+ (ICOS+CD38+ or ICOS-CD38-). V gene TRBV6-6 combines with J gene TRBJ2-5, with a possible D match to TRBD1 (5 bases). The clonotype originates from an adult who received the influenza vaccine. The CDR3 protein is CASYLGVGETQYF. The DNA of the CDR3 is TGTGCCAGCTACCTAGGGGTTGGCGAGACCCAGTACTTC.